Shown below are 5 T cell receptor beta chains from a single sample sequenced in a study of T cell repertoires in cytomegalovirus infection. TCRdb ran MiXCR on the reads and lists one entry per CDR3 protein. The top ten clones hold roughly 13% of a sample with roughly 920,000 distinct CDR3 sequences, around 32% of them seen once. The antigens for these receptors are not known. Specimen: cultured CD8+ T cells from PBMCs, collected from culture after CMV antigen stimulation. Receptors originate from a human donor in good health (CMV status not recorded). Some clones in this sample may be carry-over from other donors' samples.

The sample holds a few counts of this clonotype. This chain joins TRBV27 and TRBJ1-5, with D possibly matching TRBD1 (6 bases). With 5 bases removed from V and 6 bases from J, the gap between germline ends came to 14 bases. Germline V lookup: CDR1 MNHEY, CDR2 SMNVEV (reference sequence). This CDR3 is built from 14 residues. DNA for the CDR3: TGTGCCAGCAGTCCCAATCAGGGGATTCAGCCCCAGCATTTT. Translated, it gives CASSPNQGIQPQHF.

This clonotype came up a few times. This sequence joins TRBV18 and TRBJ1-6, with a tentative D call TRBD1 (5 bases). This CDR3 spans 16 amino acids. V was clipped by 0 bases and J by 4 bases, with 10 bases between them. CDR1 and CDR2 (germline): KGHSH, LQKENI. In DNA, the CDR3 is TGTGCCAGCTCACCACCGGCGGGACGGTATAATTCACCCCTCCACTTT. It specifies CASSPPAGRYNSPLHF.

This clonotype was picked up a small number of times. This chain links TRBV28 with TRBJ2-1; 7 bases line up with TRBD1. Germline lookup yields CDR1 MDHEN and CDR2 SYDVKM. This CDR3 is built from 14 residues. The ends lost 3 bases at V and 4 bases at J; junction bases unmatched: 3. CDR3 region: CASSFLTGYNEQFF. CDR3 in DNA: TGTGCCAGCAGTTTCCTGACAGGGTACAATGAGCAGTTCTTC.

This clonotype was counted a few times. CDR3 DNA sequence: TGTGCCAGCGGAGTTCCCTCACCCCTCCACTTT. Encoded protein: CASGVPSPLHF. The chain uses TRBV6-2 or TRBV6-3 and TRBJ1-6; D is uncertain. Deletions cut 8 bases from V and 10 bases from J, with 9 bases between. The CDR3 contains 11 residues. Germline V gene sequence: CDR1 MNHEY, CDR2 SVGEGT.

The chain has TRBV2 and TRBJ2-1, with 10 bases aligning to TRBD2. With V trimmed by 2 bases and J by 5 bases, 3 bases remained unmatched. Germline assignment: CDR1 SNHLY and CDR2 FYNNEI. The CDR3 spans 15 residues. DNA of the CDR3: TGTGCCAGCAGTGAACTAGCGGGAGCTAACAATGAGCAGTTCTTC. Translating it yields CASSELAGANNEQFF. The full variable domain, rest sourced from reference TRBV2 and TRBJ2-1, is EPEVTQTPSHQVTQMGQEVILRCVPISNHLYFYWYRQILGQKVEFLVSFYNNEISEKSEIFDDQFSVERPDGSNFTLKIRSTKLEDSAMYFCASSELAGANNEQFFGPGTRLTVL.